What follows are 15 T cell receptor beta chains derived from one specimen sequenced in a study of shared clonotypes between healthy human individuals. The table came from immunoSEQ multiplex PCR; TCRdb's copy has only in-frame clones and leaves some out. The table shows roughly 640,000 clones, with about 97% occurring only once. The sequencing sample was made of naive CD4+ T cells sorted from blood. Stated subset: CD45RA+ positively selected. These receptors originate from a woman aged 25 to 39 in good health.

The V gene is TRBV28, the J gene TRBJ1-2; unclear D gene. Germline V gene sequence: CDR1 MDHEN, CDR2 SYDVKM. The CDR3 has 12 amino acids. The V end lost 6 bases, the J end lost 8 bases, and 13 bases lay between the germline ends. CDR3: CASRRETVGYTF. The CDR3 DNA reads TGTGCCAGCAGGCGAGAGACCGTGGGCTACACCTTC.

The DNA of the CDR3 is TGTGCCAGTAGTACCGGCCGGGGCCAGTGGCATGAAAAACTGTTTTTT. Amino acid sequence: CASSTGRGQWHEKLFF. V usage is TRBV19 and J usage is TRBJ1-4, with D possibly matching TRBD1 (5 bases). V lost 4 bases to trimming and J lost 6 bases, with 18 bases between them. Germline loops: CDR1 LNHDA, CDR2 SQIVND (reference sequence). The CDR3 loop spans 16 amino acids.

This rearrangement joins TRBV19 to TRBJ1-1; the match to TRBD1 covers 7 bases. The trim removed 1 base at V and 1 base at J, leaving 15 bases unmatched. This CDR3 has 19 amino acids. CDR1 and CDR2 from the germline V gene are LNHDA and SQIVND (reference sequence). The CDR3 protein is CASSIVPLWDSLRNTEAFF. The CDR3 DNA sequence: TGTGCCAGTAGTATAGTACCCCTCTGGGACAGTCTAAGGAACACTGAAGCTTTCTTT.

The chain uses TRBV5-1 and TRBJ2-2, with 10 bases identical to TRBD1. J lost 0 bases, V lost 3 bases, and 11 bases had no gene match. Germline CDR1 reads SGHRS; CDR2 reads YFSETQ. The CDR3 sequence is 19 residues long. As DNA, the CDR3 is TGCGCCAGCAGCTCCTGCTGGACAGGGGGATATACGAACACCGGGGAGCTGTTTTTT. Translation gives CASSSCWTGGYTNTGELFF.

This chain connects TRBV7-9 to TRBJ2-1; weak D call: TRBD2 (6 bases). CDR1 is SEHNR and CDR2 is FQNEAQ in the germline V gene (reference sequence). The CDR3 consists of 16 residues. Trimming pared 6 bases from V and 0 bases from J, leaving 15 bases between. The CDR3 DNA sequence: TGTGCCAGCAGGCAATCCGGGGGAAGCTCCTACAATGAGCAGTTCTTC. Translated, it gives CASRQSGGSSYNEQFF.

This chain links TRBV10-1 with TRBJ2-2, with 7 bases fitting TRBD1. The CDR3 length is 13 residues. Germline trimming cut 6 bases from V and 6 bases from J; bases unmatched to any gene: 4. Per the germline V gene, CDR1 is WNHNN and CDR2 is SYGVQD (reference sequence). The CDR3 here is CASSRDRAGELFF. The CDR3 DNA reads TGCGCCAGCAGCCGAGACAGGGCCGGGGAGCTGTTTTTT.

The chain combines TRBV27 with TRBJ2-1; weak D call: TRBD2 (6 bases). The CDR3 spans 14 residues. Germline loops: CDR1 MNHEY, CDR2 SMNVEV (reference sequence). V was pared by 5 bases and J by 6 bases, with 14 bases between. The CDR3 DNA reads TGTGCCAGCAGTCGCCGGGACTGGGTCAATGAGCAGTTCTTC. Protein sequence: CASSRRDWVNEQFF.

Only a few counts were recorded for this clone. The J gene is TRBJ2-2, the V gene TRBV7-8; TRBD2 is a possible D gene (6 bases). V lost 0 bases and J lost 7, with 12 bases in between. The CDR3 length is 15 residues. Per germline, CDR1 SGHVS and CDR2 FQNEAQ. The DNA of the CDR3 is TGTGCCAGCAGCTTAGCACTAGCAGGTCTCGGGGAGCTGTTTTTT. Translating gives CASSLALAGLGELFF.

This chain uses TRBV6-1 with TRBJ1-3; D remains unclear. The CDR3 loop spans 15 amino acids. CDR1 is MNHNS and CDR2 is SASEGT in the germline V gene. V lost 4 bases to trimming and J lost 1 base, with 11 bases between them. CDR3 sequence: CASSVGLGSGNTIYF. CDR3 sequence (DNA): TGTGCCAGCAGTGTAGGGCTCGGGTCTGGAAACACCATATATTTT.

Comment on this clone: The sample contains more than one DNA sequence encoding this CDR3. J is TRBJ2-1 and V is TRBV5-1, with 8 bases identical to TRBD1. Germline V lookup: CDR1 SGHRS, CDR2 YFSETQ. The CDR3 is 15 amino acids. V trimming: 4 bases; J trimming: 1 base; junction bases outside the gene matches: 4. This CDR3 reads CASSGGQGSYNEQFF. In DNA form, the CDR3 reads TGCGCCAGCAGCGGAGGACAGGGTTCCTACAATGAGCAGTTCTTC.

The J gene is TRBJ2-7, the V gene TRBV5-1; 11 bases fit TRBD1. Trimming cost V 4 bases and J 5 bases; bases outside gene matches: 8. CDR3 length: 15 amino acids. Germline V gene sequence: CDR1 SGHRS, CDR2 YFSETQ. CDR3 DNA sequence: TGCGCCAGCAGCCGTCGGACAGGGGGCGTTGACGAGCAGTACTTC. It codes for CASSRRTGGVDEQYF.

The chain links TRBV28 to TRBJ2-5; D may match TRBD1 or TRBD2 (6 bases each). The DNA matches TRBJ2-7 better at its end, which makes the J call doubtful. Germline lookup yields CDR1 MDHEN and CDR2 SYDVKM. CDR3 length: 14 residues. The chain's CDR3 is CASSGTGASYEQYF. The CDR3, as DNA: TGTGCCAGCAGCGGGACGGGGGCCTCATACGAGCAGTACTTC.

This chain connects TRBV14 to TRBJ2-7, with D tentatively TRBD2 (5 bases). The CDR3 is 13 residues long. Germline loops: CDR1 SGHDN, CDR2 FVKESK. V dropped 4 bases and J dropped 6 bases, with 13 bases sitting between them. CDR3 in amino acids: CASSLIYGGEQYF. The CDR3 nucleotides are TGTGCCAGCAGCCTTATTTATGGAGGCGAGCAGTACTTC.

Here the CDR3 reads CSVGGLLEQYF. CDR3 coding DNA: TGCAGCGTGGGGGGACTCCTCGAGCAGTACTTC. The chain is built from TRBV29-1 and TRBJ2-7, with D perhaps matching TRBD2 (6 bases). Germline assignment: CDR1 SQVTM and CDR2 ANQGSEA. The CDR3 runs 11 residues. The ends were cut back, 6 bases at V and 6 bases at J, with 12 bases in the middle.

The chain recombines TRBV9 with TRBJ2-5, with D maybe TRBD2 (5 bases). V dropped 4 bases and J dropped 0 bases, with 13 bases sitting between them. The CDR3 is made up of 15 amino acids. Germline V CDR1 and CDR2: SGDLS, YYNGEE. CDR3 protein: CASSSPDWYQETQYF. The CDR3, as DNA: TGTGCCAGCAGCTCCCCGGACTGGTACCAAGAGACCCAGTACTTC.